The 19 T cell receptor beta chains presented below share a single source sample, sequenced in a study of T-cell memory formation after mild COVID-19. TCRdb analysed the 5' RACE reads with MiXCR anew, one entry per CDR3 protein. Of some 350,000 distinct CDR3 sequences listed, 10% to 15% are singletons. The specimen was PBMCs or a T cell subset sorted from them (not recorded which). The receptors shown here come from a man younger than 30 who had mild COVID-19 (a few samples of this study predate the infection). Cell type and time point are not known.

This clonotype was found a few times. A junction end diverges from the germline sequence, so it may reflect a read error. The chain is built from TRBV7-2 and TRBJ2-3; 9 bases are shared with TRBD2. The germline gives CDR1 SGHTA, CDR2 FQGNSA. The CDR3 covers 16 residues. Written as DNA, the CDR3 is TGTGCCAGCAGCCAGCTAGGGCGGGGGGGCCCCGATACGCATTATTTT. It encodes CASSQLGRGGPDTHYF.

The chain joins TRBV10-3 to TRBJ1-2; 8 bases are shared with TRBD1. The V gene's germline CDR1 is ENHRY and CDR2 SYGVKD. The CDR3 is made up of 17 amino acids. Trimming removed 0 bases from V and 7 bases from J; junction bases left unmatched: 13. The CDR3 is CAISESTGQGRAFGYTF. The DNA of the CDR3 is TGTGCCATCAGTGAGTCGACCGGACAGGGCAGGGCGTTTGGCTACACCTTC.

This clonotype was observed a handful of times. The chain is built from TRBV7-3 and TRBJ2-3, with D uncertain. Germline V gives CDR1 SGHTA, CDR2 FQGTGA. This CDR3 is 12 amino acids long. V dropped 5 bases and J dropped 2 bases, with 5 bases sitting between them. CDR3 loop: CASSADTDTQYF. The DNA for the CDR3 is TGTGCCAGCAGCGCCGACACAGATACGCAGTATTTT.

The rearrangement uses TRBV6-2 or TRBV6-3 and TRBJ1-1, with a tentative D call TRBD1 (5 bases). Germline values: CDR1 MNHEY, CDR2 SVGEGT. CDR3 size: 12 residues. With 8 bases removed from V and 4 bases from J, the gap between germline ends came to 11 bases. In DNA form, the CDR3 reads TGTGCCAGCGAGGGGTTAGTCACTGAAGCTTTCTTT. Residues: CASEGLVTEAFF.

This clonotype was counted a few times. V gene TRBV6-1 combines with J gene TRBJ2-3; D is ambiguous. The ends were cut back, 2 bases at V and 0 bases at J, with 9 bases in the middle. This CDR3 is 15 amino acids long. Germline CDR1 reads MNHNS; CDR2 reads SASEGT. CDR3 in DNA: TGTGCCAGCAGTGAAATGGCAGATAGCACAGATACGCAGTATTTT. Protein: CASSEMADSTDTQYF.

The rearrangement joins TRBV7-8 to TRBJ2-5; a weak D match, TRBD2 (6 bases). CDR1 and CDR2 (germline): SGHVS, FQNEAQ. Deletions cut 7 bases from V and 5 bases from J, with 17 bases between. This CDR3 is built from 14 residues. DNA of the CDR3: TGTGCCAGCACCCTGTGGGGGGTTAGTGAGACCCAGTACTTC. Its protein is CASTLWGVSETQYF.

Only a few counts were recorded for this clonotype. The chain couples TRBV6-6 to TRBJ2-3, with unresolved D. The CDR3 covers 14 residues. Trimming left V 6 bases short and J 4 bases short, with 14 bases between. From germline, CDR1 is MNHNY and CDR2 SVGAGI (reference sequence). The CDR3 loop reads CASSSTSLADTQYF. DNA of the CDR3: TGTGCCAGCAGCTCAACGAGTCTGGCAGATACGCAGTATTTT.

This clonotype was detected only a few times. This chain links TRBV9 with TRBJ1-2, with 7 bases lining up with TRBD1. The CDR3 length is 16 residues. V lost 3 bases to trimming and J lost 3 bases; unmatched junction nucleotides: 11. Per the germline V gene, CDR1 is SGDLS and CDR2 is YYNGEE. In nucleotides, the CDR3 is TGTGCCAGCAGCGGTACAGGGGAACACGCCTACTATGGCTACACCTTC. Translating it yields CASSGTGEHAYYGYTF.

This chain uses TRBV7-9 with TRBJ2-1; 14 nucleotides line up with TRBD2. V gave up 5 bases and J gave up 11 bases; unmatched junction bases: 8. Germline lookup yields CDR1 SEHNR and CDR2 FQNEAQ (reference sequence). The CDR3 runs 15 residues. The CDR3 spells CASSPPGLAGEQQFF. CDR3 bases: TGTGCCAGCAGCCCTCCGGGACTAGCGGGGGAACAGCAGTTCTTC.

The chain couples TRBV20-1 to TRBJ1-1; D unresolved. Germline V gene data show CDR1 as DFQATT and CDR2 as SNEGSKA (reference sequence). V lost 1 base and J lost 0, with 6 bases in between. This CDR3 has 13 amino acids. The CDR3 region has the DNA TGCAGTGCTAGAGGAGCTATGAACACTGAAGCTTTCTTT. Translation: CSARGAMNTEAFF.

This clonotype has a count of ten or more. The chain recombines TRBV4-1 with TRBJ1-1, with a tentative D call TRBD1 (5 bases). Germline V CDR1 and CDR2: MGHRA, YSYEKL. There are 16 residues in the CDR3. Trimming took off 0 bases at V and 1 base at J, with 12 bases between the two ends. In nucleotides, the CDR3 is TGCGCCAGCAGCCAAGATCTCGGGACGGGGAACACTGAAGCTTTCTTT. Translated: CASSQDLGTGNTEAFF.

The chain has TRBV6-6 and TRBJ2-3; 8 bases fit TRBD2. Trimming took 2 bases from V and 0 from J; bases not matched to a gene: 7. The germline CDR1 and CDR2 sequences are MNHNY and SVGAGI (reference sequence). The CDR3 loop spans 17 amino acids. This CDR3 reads CASSYGASGLSTDTQYF. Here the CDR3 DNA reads TGTGCCAGCAGTTACGGAGCTAGCGGGCTTAGCACAGATACGCAGTATTTT.

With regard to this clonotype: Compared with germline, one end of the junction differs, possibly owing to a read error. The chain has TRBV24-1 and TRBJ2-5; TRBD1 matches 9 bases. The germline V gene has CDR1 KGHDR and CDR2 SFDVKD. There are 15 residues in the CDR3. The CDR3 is CATSDPRGQGEIQYF. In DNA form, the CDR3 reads TGTGCCACCAGTGACCCCCGGGGACAGGGAGAGATCCAGTACTTC.

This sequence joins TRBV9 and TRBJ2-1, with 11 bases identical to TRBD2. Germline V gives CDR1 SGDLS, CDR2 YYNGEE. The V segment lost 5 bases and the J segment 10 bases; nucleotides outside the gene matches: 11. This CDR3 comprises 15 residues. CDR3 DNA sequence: TGTGCCAGCAGTTTTAGCGGGGGGGCCCCCAAGGAGCAGTTCTTC. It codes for CASSFSGGAPKEQFF.

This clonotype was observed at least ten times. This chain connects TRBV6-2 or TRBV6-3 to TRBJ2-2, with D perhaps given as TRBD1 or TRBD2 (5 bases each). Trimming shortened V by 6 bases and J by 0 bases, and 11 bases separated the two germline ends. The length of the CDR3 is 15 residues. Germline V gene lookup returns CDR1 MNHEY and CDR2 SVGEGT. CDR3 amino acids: CASSSGTSNTGELFF. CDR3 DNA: TGTGCCAGCAGCTCCGGGACGTCGAACACCGGGGAGCTGTTTTTT.

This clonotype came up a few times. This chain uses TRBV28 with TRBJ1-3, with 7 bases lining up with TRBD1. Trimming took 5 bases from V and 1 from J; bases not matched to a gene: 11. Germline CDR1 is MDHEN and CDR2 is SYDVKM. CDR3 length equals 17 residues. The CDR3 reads CASSPPNRGFSGNTIYF. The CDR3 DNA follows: TGTGCCAGCAGTCCACCCAACAGGGGTTTTTCTGGAAACACCATATATTTT.

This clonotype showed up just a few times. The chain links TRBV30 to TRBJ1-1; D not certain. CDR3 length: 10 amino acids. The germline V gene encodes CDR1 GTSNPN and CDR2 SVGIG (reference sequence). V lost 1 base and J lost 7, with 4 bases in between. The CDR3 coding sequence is TGTGCCTGGAGTGGGGGTGAAGCTTTCTTT. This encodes CAWSGGEAFF.

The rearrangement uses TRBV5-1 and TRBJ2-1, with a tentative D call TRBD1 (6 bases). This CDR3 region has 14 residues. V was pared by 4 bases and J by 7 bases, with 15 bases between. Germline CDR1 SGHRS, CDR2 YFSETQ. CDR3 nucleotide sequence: TGCGCCAGCAGCGAACCAGGGGCTCTAAATGAGCAGTTCTTC. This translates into CASSEPGALNEQFF.

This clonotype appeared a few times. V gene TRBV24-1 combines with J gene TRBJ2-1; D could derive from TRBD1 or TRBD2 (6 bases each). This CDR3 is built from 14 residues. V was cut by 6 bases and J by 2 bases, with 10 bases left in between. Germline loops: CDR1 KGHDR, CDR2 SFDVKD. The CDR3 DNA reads TGTGCCACCAGTCGTCGGGGGCCCTACAATGAGCAGTTCTTC. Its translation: CATSRRGPYNEQFF.